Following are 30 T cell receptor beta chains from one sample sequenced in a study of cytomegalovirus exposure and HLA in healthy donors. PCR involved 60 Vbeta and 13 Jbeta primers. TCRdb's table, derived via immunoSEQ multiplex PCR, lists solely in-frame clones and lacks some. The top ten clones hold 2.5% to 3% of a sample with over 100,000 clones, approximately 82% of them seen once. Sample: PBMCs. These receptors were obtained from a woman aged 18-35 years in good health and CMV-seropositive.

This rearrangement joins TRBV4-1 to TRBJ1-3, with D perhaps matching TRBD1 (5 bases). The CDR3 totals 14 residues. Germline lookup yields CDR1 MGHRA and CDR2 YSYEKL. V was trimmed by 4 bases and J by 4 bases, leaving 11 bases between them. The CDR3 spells CASSPLGLGNTIYF. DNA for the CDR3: TGCGCCAGCAGCCCATTGGGACTAGGAAACACCATATATTTT.

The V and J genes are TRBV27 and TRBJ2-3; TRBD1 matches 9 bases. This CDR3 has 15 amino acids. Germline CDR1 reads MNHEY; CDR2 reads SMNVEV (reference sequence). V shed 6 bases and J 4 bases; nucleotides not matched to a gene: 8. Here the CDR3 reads CASRPLTGGSDTQYF. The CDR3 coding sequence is TGTGCCAGCAGGCCCTTGACAGGGGGATCAGATACGCAGTATTTT.

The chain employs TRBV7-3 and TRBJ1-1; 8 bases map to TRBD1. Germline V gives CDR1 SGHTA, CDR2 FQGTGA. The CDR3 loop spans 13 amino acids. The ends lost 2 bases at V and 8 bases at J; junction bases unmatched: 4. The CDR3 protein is CASSLHDRGEAFF. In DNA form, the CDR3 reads TGTGCCAGCAGCTTACATGACAGGGGAGAAGCTTTCTTT.

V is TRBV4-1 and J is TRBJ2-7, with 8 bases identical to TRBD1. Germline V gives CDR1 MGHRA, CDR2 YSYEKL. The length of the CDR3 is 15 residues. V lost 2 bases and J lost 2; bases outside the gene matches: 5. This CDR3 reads CASSQLGQGPYEQYF. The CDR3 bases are TGCGCCAGCAGCCAACTAGGACAGGGCCCCTACGAGCAGTACTTC.

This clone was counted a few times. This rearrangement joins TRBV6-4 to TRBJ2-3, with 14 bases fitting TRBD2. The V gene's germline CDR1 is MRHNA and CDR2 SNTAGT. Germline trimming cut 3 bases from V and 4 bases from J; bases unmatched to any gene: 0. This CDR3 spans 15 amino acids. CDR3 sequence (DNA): TGTGCCAGCAGTGAGACTAGCGGGGGGGCAGATACGCAGTATTTT. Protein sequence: CASSETSGGADTQYF.

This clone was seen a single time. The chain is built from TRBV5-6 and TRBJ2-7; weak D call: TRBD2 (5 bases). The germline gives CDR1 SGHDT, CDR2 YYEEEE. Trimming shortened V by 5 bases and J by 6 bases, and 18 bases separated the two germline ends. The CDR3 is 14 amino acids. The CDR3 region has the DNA TGTGCCAGCAGGGTCCCGGGGAATCCCAGCGAGCAGTACTTC. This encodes CASRVPGNPSEQYF.

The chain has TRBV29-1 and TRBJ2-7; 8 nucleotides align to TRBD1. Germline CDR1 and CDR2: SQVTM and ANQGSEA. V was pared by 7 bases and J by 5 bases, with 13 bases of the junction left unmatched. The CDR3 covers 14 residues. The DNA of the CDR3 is TGCAGCGCTGCCGGGACAGGCCCGAGCAACGAGCAGTACTTC. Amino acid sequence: CSAAGTGPSNEQYF.

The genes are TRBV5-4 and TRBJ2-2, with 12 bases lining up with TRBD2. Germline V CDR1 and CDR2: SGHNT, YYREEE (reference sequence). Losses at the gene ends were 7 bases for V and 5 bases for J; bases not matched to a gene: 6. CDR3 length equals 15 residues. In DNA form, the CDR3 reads TGTGCCAGCGGGACCGGGACTAGCGGGACCGGGGAGCTGTTTTTT. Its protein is CASGTGTSGTGELFF.

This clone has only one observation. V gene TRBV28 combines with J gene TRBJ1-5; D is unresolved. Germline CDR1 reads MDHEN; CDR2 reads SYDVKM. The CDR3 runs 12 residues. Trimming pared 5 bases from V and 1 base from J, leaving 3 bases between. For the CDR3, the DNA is TGTGCCAGCAGTCGGAGCAATCAGCCCCAGCATTTT. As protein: CASSRSNQPQHF.

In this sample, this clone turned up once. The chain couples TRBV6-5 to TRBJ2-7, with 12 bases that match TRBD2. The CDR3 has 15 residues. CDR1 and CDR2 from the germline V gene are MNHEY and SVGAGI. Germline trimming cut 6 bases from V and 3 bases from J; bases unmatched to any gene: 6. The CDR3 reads CASSHRLAGDYEQYF. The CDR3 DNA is TGTGCCAGCAGCCACCGACTAGCGGGGGACTACGAGCAGTACTTC.

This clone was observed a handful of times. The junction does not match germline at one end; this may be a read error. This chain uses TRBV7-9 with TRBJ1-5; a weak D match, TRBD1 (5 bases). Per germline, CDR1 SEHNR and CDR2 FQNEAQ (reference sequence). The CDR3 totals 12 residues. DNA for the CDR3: TGTTCCAGCAGCTCTCAGGGATGGGGCCAGCATTTT. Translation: CSSSSQGWGQHF.

CDR3 nucleotides: TGCAGCGTTTGGACTAGCGGGGGGGCCTTCTACAATGAGCAGTTCTTC. Its protein is CSVWTSGGAFYNEQFF. V and J are TRBV29-1 and TRBJ2-1; TRBD2 agrees at 15 bases. J gave up 3 bases and V 5 bases, and 5 bases lay outside the gene matches. The length of the CDR3 is 16 residues. Per germline, CDR1 SQVTM and CDR2 ANQGSEA.

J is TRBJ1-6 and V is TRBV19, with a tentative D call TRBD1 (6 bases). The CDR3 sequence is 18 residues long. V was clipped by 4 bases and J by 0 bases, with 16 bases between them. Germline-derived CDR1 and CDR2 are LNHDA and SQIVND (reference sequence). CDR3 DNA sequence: TGTGCCAGTAGTAAGGCAGGGGCATTGAGCTCCTATAATTCACCCCTCCACTTT. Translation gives CASSKAGALSSYNSPLHF.

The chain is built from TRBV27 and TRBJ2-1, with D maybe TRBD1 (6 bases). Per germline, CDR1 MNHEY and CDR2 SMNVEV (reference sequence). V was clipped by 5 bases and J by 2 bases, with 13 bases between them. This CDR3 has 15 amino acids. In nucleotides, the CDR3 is TGTGCCAGCAGTACCTCGCCAGGGGCCTACAATGAGCAGTTCTTC. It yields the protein CASSTSPGAYNEQFF.

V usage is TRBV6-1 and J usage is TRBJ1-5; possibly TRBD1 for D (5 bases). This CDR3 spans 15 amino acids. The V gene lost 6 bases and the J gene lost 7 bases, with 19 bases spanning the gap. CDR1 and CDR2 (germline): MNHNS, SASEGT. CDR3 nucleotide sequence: TGTGCCAGCAGCCCATCGAGCGGGGGACGGCAGCCCCAGCATTTT. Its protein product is CASSPSSGGRQPQHF.

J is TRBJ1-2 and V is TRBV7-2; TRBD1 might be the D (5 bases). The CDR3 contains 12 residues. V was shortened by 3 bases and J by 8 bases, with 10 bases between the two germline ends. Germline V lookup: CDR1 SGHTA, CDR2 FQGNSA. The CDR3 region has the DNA TGTGCCAGCAGCTTGACAGTCGAGGGCTACACCTTC. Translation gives CASSLTVEGYTF.

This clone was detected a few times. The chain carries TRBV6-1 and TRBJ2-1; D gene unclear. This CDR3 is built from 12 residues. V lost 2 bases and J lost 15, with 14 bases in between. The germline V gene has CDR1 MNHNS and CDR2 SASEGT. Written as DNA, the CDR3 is TGTGCCAGCAGTGAACCCCTCCACATGGCGTTCTTC. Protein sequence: CASSEPLHMAFF.

CDR3 sequence reads: CASSLVGGENSPLHF. CDR3 sequence (DNA): TGCGCCAGCAGCTTGGTAGGAGGAGAGAATTCACCCCTCCACTTT. The chain couples TRBV5-1 to TRBJ1-6; D call uncertain. Germline V CDR1 and CDR2: SGHRS, YFSETQ. V lost 0 bases and J 7 bases, leaving 11 bases between the germline ends. The CDR3 contains 15 residues.

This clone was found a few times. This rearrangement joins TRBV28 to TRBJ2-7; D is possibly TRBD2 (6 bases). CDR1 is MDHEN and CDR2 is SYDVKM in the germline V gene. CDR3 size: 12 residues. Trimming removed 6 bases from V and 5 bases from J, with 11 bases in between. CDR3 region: CASSQLANEQYF. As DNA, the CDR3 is TGTGCCAGCAGCCAGCTAGCGAACGAGCAGTACTTC. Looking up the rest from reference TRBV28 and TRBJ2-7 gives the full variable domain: DVKVTQSSRYLVKRTGEKVFLECVQDMDHENMFWYRQDPGLGLRLIYFSYDVKMKEKGDIPEGYSVSREKKERFSLILESASTNQTSMYLCASSQLANEQYFGPGTRLTVT.

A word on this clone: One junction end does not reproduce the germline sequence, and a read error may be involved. As DNA, the CDR3 is TGTTCCAGCAGCGAGGGGGCAACGGCCCAGTACTTC. It codes for CSSSEGATAQYF. The rearrangement joins TRBV7-9 to TRBJ2-5, with 7 bases that match TRBD1. Germline V gives CDR1 SEHNR, CDR2 FQNEAQ (reference sequence). The CDR3 extends over 12 amino acids.

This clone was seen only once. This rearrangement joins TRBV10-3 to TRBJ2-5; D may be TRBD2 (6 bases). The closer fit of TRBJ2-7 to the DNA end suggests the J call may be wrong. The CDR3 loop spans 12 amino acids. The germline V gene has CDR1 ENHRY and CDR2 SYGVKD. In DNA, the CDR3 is TGTGCCATCAGTGAGGGAGGGTACGAGCAGTACTTC. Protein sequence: CAISEGGYEQYF.

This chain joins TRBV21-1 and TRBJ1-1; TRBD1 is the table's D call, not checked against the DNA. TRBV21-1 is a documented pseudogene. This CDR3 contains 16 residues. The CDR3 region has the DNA TGTGCCAGCAGCAAAGGAAAAAGGGGATCTGGGACTGAAGCTTTCTTT. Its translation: CASSKGKRGSGTEAFF.

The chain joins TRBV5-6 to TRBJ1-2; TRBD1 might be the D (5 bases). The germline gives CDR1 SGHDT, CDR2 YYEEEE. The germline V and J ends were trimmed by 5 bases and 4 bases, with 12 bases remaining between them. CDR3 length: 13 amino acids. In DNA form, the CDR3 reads TGTGCCAGCAGGAAGACAGCTACCTATGGCTACACCTTC. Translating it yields CASRKTATYGYTF.

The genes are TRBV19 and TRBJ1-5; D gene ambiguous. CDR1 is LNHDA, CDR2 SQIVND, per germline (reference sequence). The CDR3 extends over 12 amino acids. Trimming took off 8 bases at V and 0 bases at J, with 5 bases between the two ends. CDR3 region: CASGGSNQPQHF. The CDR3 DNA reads TGTGCCAGTGGAGGTAGCAATCAGCCCCAGCATTTT.

For the CDR3, the DNA is TGCAGCGTTGAAAGAAGTCCAGCGACAGATACGCAGTATTTT. This gives the protein CSVERSPATDTQYF. This chain links TRBV29-1 with TRBJ2-3, with no clear D. In germline, CDR1 is SQVTM, CDR2 ANQGSEA. The V end was cut by 2 bases, the J end by 3 bases, with 12 bases between. CDR3 length: 14 residues.

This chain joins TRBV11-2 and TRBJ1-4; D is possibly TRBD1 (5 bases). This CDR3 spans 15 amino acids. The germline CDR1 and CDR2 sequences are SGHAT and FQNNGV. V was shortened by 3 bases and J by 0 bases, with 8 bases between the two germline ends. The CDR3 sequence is CASSFQGATNEKLFF. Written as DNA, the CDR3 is TGTGCCAGCAGCTTTCAGGGTGCAACTAATGAAAAACTGTTTTTT.

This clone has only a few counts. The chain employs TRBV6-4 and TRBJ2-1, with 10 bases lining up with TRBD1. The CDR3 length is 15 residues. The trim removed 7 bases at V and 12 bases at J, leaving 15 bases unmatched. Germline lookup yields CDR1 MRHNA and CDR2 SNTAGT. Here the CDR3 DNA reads TGTGCCAGCAAAGCCTCGACAGGGGGCTCCCCAATGCAGTTCTTC. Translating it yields CASKASTGGSPMQFF.

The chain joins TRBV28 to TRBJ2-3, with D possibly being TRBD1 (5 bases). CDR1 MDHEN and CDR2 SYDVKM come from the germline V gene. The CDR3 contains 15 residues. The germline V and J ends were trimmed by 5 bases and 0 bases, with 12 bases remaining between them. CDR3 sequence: CASSPRELSTDTQYF. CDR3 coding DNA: TGTGCCAGCAGTCCCAGGGAATTGAGCACAGATACGCAGTATTTT.

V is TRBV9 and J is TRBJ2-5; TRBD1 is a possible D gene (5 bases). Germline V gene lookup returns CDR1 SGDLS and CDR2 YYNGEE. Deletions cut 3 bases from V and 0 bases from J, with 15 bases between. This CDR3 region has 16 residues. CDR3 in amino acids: CASSGPWGAYQETQYF. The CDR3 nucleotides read TGTGCCAGCAGCGGGCCGTGGGGCGCCTACCAAGAGACCCAGTACTTC.

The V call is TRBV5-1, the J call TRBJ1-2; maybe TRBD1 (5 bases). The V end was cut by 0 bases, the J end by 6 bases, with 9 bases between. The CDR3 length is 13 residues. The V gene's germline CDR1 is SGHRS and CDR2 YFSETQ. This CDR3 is CASSLAGMDGYTF. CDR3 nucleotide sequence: TGCGCCAGCAGCTTGGCAGGGATGGATGGCTACACCTTC.